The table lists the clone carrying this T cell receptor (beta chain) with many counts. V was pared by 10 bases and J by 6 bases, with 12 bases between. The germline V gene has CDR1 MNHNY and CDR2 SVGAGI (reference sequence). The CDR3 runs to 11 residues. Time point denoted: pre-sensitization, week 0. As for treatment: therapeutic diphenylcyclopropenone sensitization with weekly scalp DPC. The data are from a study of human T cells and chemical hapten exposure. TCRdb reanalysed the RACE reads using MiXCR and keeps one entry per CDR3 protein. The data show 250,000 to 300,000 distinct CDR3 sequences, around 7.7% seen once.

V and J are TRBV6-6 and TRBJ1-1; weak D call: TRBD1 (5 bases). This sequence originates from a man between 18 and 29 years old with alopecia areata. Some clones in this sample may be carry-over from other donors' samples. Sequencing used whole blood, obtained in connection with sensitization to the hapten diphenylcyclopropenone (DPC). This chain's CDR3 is CAIQGGAEAFF. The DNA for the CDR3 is TGTGCCATCCAGGGAGGCGCTGAAGCTTTCTTT.